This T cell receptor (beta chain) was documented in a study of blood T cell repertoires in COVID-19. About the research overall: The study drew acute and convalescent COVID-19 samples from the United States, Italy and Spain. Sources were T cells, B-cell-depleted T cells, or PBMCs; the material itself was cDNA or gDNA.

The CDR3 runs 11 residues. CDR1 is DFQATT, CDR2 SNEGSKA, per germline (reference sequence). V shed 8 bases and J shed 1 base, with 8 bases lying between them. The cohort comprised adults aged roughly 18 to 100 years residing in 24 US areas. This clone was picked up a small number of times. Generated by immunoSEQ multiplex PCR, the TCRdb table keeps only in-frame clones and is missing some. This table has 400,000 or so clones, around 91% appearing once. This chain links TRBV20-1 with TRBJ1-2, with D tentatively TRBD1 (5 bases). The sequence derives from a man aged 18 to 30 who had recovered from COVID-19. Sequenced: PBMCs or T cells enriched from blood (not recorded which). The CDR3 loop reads CSTGDNYGYTF. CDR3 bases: TGCAGTACAGGAGATAACTATGGCTACACCTTC.